The rows below give T cell receptor beta chains drawn from one sample of a study of T cells after yellow fever vaccination. TCRdb recomputed calls from the 5' RACE reads with MiXCR, one row per CDR3 protein. The sample includes around 320,000 distinct CDR3 sequences, 7.5% to 9.5% of them seen just once. This specimen was CD4+ T cells sorted from PBMCs, taken 5 days after the yellow fever booster vaccination. These receptors were taken from a man aged 18 to 30 who received the YFV17D yellow fever vaccine. CDR3s include the opening cysteine and the closing phenylalanine or tryptophan. A D gene is named only where the DNA matches it firmly. Size is stated for part of the rows, as once, few or many counts, or as a class when the clone is expanded.

cdr3_length: 15; d_call: -; j_call: TRBJ2-7; clone_size: -; v_call: TRBV7-2; cdr3_aa: CASSLDFARAYEQYF; cdr3_nt: TGTGCCAGCAGCTTAGACTTCGCACGGGCCTACGAGCAGTACTTC
cdr3_length: 13; d_call: TRBD1; j_call: TRBJ2-7; clone_size: -; v_call: TRBV5-1; cdr3_aa: CASSFQDRIEQYF; cdr3_nt: TGCGCCAGCAGCTTCCAGGACAGGATAGAGCAGTACTTC
cdr3_length: 15; d_call: -; j_call: TRBJ2-5; clone_size: -; v_call: TRBV7-2; cdr3_aa: CASSLRSTDPETQYF; cdr3_nt: TGTGCCAGCAGCTTAAGGTCGACAGACCCGGAGACCCAGTACTTC
cdr3_length: 17; d_call: -; j_call: TRBJ1-2; clone_size: few; v_call: TRBV4-2; cdr3_aa: CASSQGGNGGVNYGYTF; cdr3_nt: TGTGCCAGCAGCCAGGGAGGTAACGGTGGGGTAAACTATGGCTACACCTTC
cdr3_length: 14; d_call: -; j_call: TRBJ2-5; clone_size: -; v_call: TRBV4-1; cdr3_aa: CASSQGGFQETQYF; cdr3_nt: TGCGCCAGCAGCCAAGGGGGCTTCCAAGAGACCCAGTACTTC
cdr3_length: 15; d_call: -; j_call: TRBJ2-3; clone_size: few; v_call: TRBV6-5; cdr3_aa: CASSKEGGRGVTQYF; cdr3_nt: TGTGCCAGCTCAAAAGAGGGGGGCCGCGGGGTTACGCAGTATTTT
cdr3_length: 15; d_call: TRBD1; j_call: TRBJ1-1; clone_size: many; v_call: TRBV5-1; cdr3_aa: CASSLLGQGSTEAFF; cdr3_nt: TGCGCCAGCAGCTTGTTGGGACAGGGGAGCACTGAAGCTTTCTTT
cdr3_length: 14; d_call: TRBD1; j_call: TRBJ2-2; clone_size: few; v_call: TRBV11-1; cdr3_aa: CASSLATGAGELFF; cdr3_nt: TGTGCCAGCAGCTTAGCGACAGGGGCCGGGGAGCTGTTTTTT
cdr3_length: 17; d_call: -; j_call: TRBJ1-2; clone_size: -; v_call: TRBV4-3; cdr3_aa: CASSQVSLSTENYGYTF; cdr3_nt: TGCGCCAGCAGCCAAGTGTCGCTGTCGACAGAAAACTATGGCTACACCTTC
cdr3_length: 15; d_call: -; j_call: TRBJ1-6; clone_size: few; v_call: TRBV12-3/TRBV12-4; cdr3_aa: CASSFGTPFYSPLHF; cdr3_nt: TGTGCCAGCAGTTTCGGGACTCCCTTCTACTCACCCCTCCACTTT
cdr3_length: 16; d_call: -; j_call: TRBJ2-3; clone_size: -; v_call: TRBV4-2; cdr3_aa: CASSQDLAGGLDTQYF; cdr3_nt: TGTGCCAGCAGCCAAGACCTAGCCGGAGGTTTAGATACGCAGTATTTT
cdr3_length: 12; d_call: -; j_call: TRBJ1-1; clone_size: -; v_call: TRBV21-1; cdr3_aa: CASGQANTEAFF; cdr3_nt: TGTGCCAGCGGCCAGGCGAACACTGAAGCTTTCTTT
cdr3_length: 15; d_call: -; j_call: TRBJ2-5; clone_size: -; v_call: TRBV7-8; cdr3_aa: CASSTGPTGLRTQYF; cdr3_nt: TGTGCCAGCAGCACAGGACCGACAGGTCTGAGGACCCAGTACTTC
cdr3_length: 11; d_call: -; j_call: TRBJ2-7; clone_size: -; v_call: TRBV7-7; cdr3_aa: CASSAGGEQYF; cdr3_nt: TGTGCCAGCAGCGCAGGAGGGGAGCAGTACTTC
cdr3_length: 17; d_call: -; j_call: TRBJ1-4; clone_size: -; v_call: TRBV4-2; cdr3_aa: CASSRGGNQNTNEKLFF; cdr3_nt: TGTGCCAGCTCCCGGGGAGGGAATCAAAATACTAATGAAAAACTGTTTTTT
cdr3_length: 14; d_call: -; j_call: TRBJ2-7; clone_size: -; v_call: TRBV19; cdr3_aa: CASSTQDASYEQYF; cdr3_nt: TGTGCCAGTAGTACACAGGACGCTTCCTACGAGCAGTACTTC
cdr3_length: 17; d_call: TRBD1; j_call: TRBJ1-2; clone_size: many; v_call: TRBV5-1; cdr3_aa: CASSLDPTGTVNYGYTF; cdr3_nt: TGCGCCAGCAGCTTAGATCCTACCGGGACAGTGAACTATGGCTACACCTTC
cdr3_length: 15; d_call: TRBD1; j_call: TRBJ2-2; clone_size: -; v_call: TRBV9; cdr3_aa: CASSLRTGNTGELFF; cdr3_nt: TGTGCCAGCAGCCTGCGGACAGGAAACACCGGGGAGCTGTTTTTT
cdr3_length: 13; d_call: -; j_call: TRBJ2-3; clone_size: few; v_call: TRBV7-2; cdr3_aa: CASSLARDSGEDF; cdr3_nt: TGTGCCAGCAGCTTAGCGCGGGACTCAGGGGAGGATTTT
cdr3_length: 12; d_call: -; j_call: TRBJ2-1; clone_size: -; v_call: TRBV7-9; cdr3_aa: CASSFSSNEQFF; cdr3_nt: TGTGCCAGCAGCTTCAGTTCCAATGAGCAGTTCTTC
cdr3_length: 15; d_call: -; j_call: TRBJ1-1; clone_size: few; v_call: TRBV5-1; cdr3_aa: CASSPQPDRNTEAFF; cdr3_nt: TGCGCCAGCAGCCCACAACCGGACAGGAACACTGAAGCTTTCTTT
cdr3_length: 15; d_call: -; j_call: TRBJ1-5; clone_size: few; v_call: TRBV21-1; cdr3_aa: CAIQVWRLKDQPQHF; cdr3_nt: TGTGCCATCCAGGTCTGGCGTCTTAAGGATCAGCCCCAGCATTTT
cdr3_length: 14; d_call: -; j_call: TRBJ1-1; clone_size: -; v_call: TRBV5-5; cdr3_aa: CASSSRALNTEAFF; cdr3_nt: TGTGCCAGCAGCTCTAGAGCCTTGAACACTGAAGCTTTCTTT
cdr3_length: 16; d_call: TRBD1; j_call: TRBJ1-5; clone_size: -; v_call: TRBV10-3; cdr3_aa: CAISDDRTGYNQPQHF; cdr3_nt: TGTGCCATCAGTGACGACCGGACAGGGTATAATCAGCCCCAGCATTTT
cdr3_length: 15; d_call: TRBD1; j_call: TRBJ1-2; clone_size: many; v_call: TRBV12-3/TRBV12-4; cdr3_aa: CASSPTGGVNYGYTF; cdr3_nt: TGTGCCAGCAGCCCAACAGGGGGGGTGAACTATGGCTACACCTTC
cdr3_length: 15; d_call: TRBD2; j_call: TRBJ2-1; clone_size: -; v_call: TRBV10-2; cdr3_aa: CASRTSGGAFNEQFF; cdr3_nt: TGCGCCAGCAGGACTAGCGGGGGGGCCTTTAATGAGCAGTTCTTC
cdr3_length: 14; d_call: -; j_call: TRBJ1-2; clone_size: -; v_call: TRBV6-5; cdr3_aa: CASSNPGQVYGYTF; cdr3_nt: TGTGCCAGCAGTAACCCGGGGCAGGTCTATGGCTACACCTTC
cdr3_length: 13; d_call: -; j_call: TRBJ1-2; clone_size: few; v_call: TRBV20-1; cdr3_aa: CSAIRRGSYGYTF; cdr3_nt: TGCAGTGCTATACGAAGGGGGTCCTATGGCTACACCTTC
cdr3_length: 15; d_call: -; j_call: TRBJ1-5; clone_size: many; v_call: TRBV4-2; cdr3_aa: CASSQAVYSNQPQHF; cdr3_nt: TGTGCCAGCAGCCAAGCAGTCTATAGCAATCAGCCCCAGCATTTT
cdr3_length: 16; d_call: TRBD1; j_call: TRBJ1-2; clone_size: once; v_call: TRBV12-3/TRBV12-4; cdr3_aa: CASSLDRAPGADGYTF; cdr3_nt: TGTGCCAGCAGTTTGGACAGGGCTCCCGGGGCTGATGGCTACACCTTC
cdr3_length: 13; d_call: -; j_call: TRBJ2-3; clone_size: -; v_call: TRBV2; cdr3_aa: CASSDPGKDTQYF; cdr3_nt: TGTGCCAGCAGTGATCCAGGGAAGGATACGCAGTATTTT
cdr3_length: 14; d_call: -; j_call: TRBJ1-2; clone_size: few; v_call: TRBV7-9; cdr3_aa: CASSSPGWNYGYTF; cdr3_nt: TGTGCCAGCAGCTCCCCGGGGTGGAACTATGGCTACACCTTC
cdr3_length: 14; d_call: TRBD1; j_call: TRBJ1-5; clone_size: -; v_call: TRBV2; cdr3_aa: CASSTTGGNQPQHF; cdr3_nt: TGTGCCAGCAGTACCACAGGGGGGAATCAGCCCCAGCATTTT
cdr3_length: 15; d_call: TRBD1; j_call: TRBJ1-5; clone_size: -; v_call: TRBV19; cdr3_aa: CASSDRGLSNQPQHF; cdr3_nt: TGTGCCAGTAGTGACAGGGGATTAAGCAATCAGCCCCAGCATTTT
cdr3_length: 17; d_call: -; j_call: TRBJ2-1; clone_size: -; v_call: TRBV4-3; cdr3_aa: CASSQGARGRDYNEQFF; cdr3_nt: TGCGCCAGCAGCCAGGGGGCCAGGGGGAGGGACTACAATGAGCAGTTCTTC
cdr3_length: 15; d_call: TRBD1; j_call: TRBJ2-1; clone_size: -; v_call: TRBV6-5; cdr3_aa: CASSLRGQGYNEQFF; cdr3_nt: TGTGCCAGCAGTCTCCGGGGACAGGGATACAATGAGCAGTTCTTC
cdr3_length: 13; d_call: -; j_call: TRBJ1-2; clone_size: -; v_call: TRBV20-1; cdr3_aa: CSARPTGYYGYTF; cdr3_nt: TGCAGTGCTAGGCCAACTGGTTATTATGGCTACACCTTC
cdr3_length: 16; d_call: -; j_call: TRBJ1-2; clone_size: -; v_call: TRBV20-1; cdr3_aa: CSARVVGLPPNYGYTF; cdr3_nt: TGCAGTGCTAGAGTAGTAGGGCTACCCCCTAACTATGGCTACACCTTC
cdr3_length: 12; d_call: TRBD1; j_call: TRBJ1-2; clone_size: many; v_call: TRBV29-1; cdr3_aa: CSVGTGNYGYTF; cdr3_nt: TGCAGCGTAGGGACAGGGAACTATGGCTACACCTTC
cdr3_length: 16; d_call: TRBD1; j_call: TRBJ2-2; clone_size: few; v_call: TRBV29-1; cdr3_aa: CSVPLPGTGGAGELFF; cdr3_nt: TGCAGCGTTCCTCTTCCCGGGACAGGGGGAGCCGGGGAGCTGTTTTTT
cdr3_length: 16; d_call: -; j_call: TRBJ1-2; clone_size: few; v_call: TRBV6-6; cdr3_aa: CASSFDGGLDNYGYTF; cdr3_nt: TGTGCCAGCAGTTTCGACGGTGGGCTCGATAACTATGGCTACACCTTC
cdr3_length: 14; d_call: TRBD2; j_call: TRBJ2-3; clone_size: many; v_call: TRBV20-1; cdr3_aa: CSARPGLAPDTQYF; cdr3_nt: TGCAGTGCTAGACCGGGACTAGCCCCAGATACGCAGTATTTT
cdr3_length: 18; d_call: TRBD2; j_call: TRBJ2-1; clone_size: few; v_call: TRBV7-2; cdr3_aa: CASSLAETSGGSYNEQFF; cdr3_nt: TGTGCCAGCAGCTTAGCGGAGACTAGCGGGGGGTCCTACAATGAGCAGTTCTTC
cdr3_length: 14; d_call: -; j_call: TRBJ2-7; clone_size: few; v_call: TRBV19; cdr3_aa: CASSMGGEAYEQYF; cdr3_nt: TGTGCCAGTAGTATGGGAGGAGAAGCCTACGAGCAGTACTTC
cdr3_length: 16; d_call: -; j_call: TRBJ2-7; clone_size: few; v_call: TRBV4-2; cdr3_aa: CASSHQAQKSSYEQYF; cdr3_nt: TGTGCCAGCAGCCACCAAGCCCAAAAGAGCTCCTACGAGCAGTACTTC
cdr3_length: 17; d_call: TRBD1; j_call: TRBJ1-2; clone_size: few; v_call: TRBV20-1; cdr3_aa: CSAREWTGVFGDYGYTF; cdr3_nt: TGCAGTGCTAGAGAGTGGACAGGGGTCTTCGGGGACTATGGCTACACCTTC
cdr3_length: 15; d_call: -; j_call: TRBJ1-4; clone_size: many; v_call: TRBV10-2; cdr3_aa: CASRVRGGQPGKLFF; cdr3_nt: TGCGCCAGCCGCGTCCGCGGGGGACAACCAGGAAAACTGTTTTTT
cdr3_length: 16; d_call: -; j_call: TRBJ2-1; clone_size: few; v_call: TRBV5-5; cdr3_aa: CASSSAGRQATEAGFF; cdr3_nt: TGTGCCAGCAGCTCGGCTGGCCGACAGGCCACTGAGGCGGGGTTCTTC
cdr3_length: 14; d_call: TRBD1; j_call: TRBJ1-3; clone_size: many; v_call: TRBV6-1; cdr3_aa: CASRATGALDTIYF; cdr3_nt: TGTGCCAGCAGAGCGACAGGGGCTTTGGACACCATATATTTT
cdr3_length: 15; d_call: -; j_call: TRBJ2-7; clone_size: -; v_call: TRBV7-6; cdr3_aa: CASSLTAGAEGEQYF; cdr3_nt: TGTGCCAGCAGCTTAACAGCCGGGGCCGAGGGAGAGCAGTACTTC
cdr3_length: 13; d_call: -; j_call: TRBJ2-1; clone_size: few; v_call: TRBV5-5; cdr3_aa: CASSPETGTTQFF; cdr3_nt: TGTGCCAGCAGCCCTGAAACCGGGACAACGCAGTTCTTC